One and the same sample provided the 14 T cell receptor beta chains below, sequenced in a study of blood T cell repertoires in COVID-19. Generated by immunoSEQ multiplex PCR, the TCRdb table keeps only in-frame clones and is missing some. The table shows about 370,000 clones, with just over 90% occurring only once. The specimen was PBMCs or T cells enriched from blood (not recorded which). These receptors were taken from a woman aged 40 to 50 who had been exposed to COVID-19.

This clone was seen once. The rearrangement uses TRBV5-1 and TRBJ1-2; D is undetermined. The CDR3 is made up of 15 amino acids. The germline V gene has CDR1 SGHRS and CDR2 YFSETQ. V was pared by 0 bases and J by 6 bases, with 15 bases between. The CDR3 DNA reads TGCGCCAGCAGCTTGGCTTTTGGAGGGATGGATGGCTACACCTTC. Translated: CASSLAFGGMDGYTF. Combining the CDR3 with reference TRBV5-1 and TRBJ1-2 gives the whole variable domain KAGVTQTPRYLIKTRGQQVTLSCSPISGHRSVSWYQQTPGQGLQFLFEYFSETQRNKGNFPGRFSGRQFSNSRSEMNVSTLELGDSALYLCASSLAFGGMDGYTFGSGTRLTVV.

This clone occurred once. The DNA of the CDR3 is TGTGCCACCAGCAGGCAACAGAGCAGCTCTGGAAACACCATATATTTT. Translation: CATSRQQSSSGNTIYF. The chain is built from TRBV15 and TRBJ1-3; no clear D gene. CDR3 length: 16 residues. The germline CDR1 and CDR2 sequences are LNHNV and YYDKDF (reference sequence). Trimming removed 3 bases at V and 0 bases at J, with 12 bases between.

The chain couples TRBV7-2 to TRBJ1-2, with 10 positions matching TRBD1. The CDR3 loop spans 16 amino acids. The ends lost 5 bases at V and 4 bases at J; junction bases unmatched: 10. CDR1 is SGHTA, CDR2 FQGNSA, per germline. This chain's CDR3 is CASSPSRDRGSYGYTF. The CDR3, as DNA: TGTGCCAGCAGCCCATCCCGGGACAGGGGAAGCTATGGCTACACCTTC.

The chain recombines TRBV19 with TRBJ1-1; TRBD1 is a possible D gene (6 bases). The CDR3 length is 14 residues. Trimming shortened V by 6 bases and J by 3 bases, and 14 bases separated the two germline ends. Germline V CDR1 and CDR2: LNHDA, SQIVND (reference sequence). This CDR3 reads CASRALDRDTEAFF. The CDR3 DNA is TGTGCCAGTAGGGCGTTGGACAGAGACACTGAAGCTTTCTTT. The variable domain in full, with the rest retrieved from reference TRBV19 and TRBJ1-1, is DGGITQSPKYLFRKEGQNVTLSCEQNLNHDAMYWYRQDPGQGLRLIYYSQIVNDFQKGDIAEGYSVSREKKESFPLTVTSAQKNPTAFYLCASRALDRDTEAFFGQGTRLTVV.

The chain joins TRBV6-5 to TRBJ1-1, with 7 bases lining up with TRBD1. With 5 bases clipped from V and 0 bases from J, the junction kept 6 bases outside the gene matches. Looked up from germline, CDR1 is MNHEY and CDR2 is SVGAGI. This CDR3 is built from 15 residues. In DNA, the CDR3 is TGTGCCAGCAGTCCTAGGACAGGTTTGAACACTGAAGCTTTCTTT. Translation gives CASSPRTGLNTEAFF.

This rearrangement joins TRBV13 to TRBJ1-2; 7 bases match TRBD1. V lost 5 bases to trimming and J lost 7 bases; unmatched junction nucleotides: 4. CDR1 is PRHDT and CDR2 is FYEKMQ in the germline V gene (reference sequence). The CDR3 contains 12 residues. The DNA for the CDR3 is TGTGCCAGCAGCGCTGACAGGGCTGGCTACACCTTC. As protein: CASSADRAGYTF.

V gene TRBV30 combines with J gene TRBJ2-7, with 7 bases identical to TRBD1. CDR3 size: 13 residues. Looked up from germline, CDR1 is GTSNPN and CDR2 is SVGIG (reference sequence). V dropped 8 bases and J dropped 0; count of bases not matched to a gene: 7. CDR3 DNA: TGTGCCGGTGCGACAGGGCTCTCCTACGAGCAGTACTTC. Translation gives CAGATGLSYEQYF.

The chain links TRBV6-2 or TRBV6-3 to TRBJ2-1; D is perhaps TRBD2 (5 bases). The germline V and J ends were trimmed by 4 bases and 3 bases, with 13 bases remaining between them. From germline, CDR1 is MNHEY and CDR2 SVGEGT. The CDR3 has 15 amino acids. The CDR3 is CASSFEGGIYNEQFF. In DNA, the CDR3 is TGTGCCAGCAGTTTCGAGGGCGGTATCTACAATGAGCAGTTCTTC.

The CDR3: CASSRAGQPQHF. Written as DNA, the CDR3 is TGTGCCAGCAGCAGGGCGGGACAGCCCCAGCATTTT. The chain employs TRBV2 and TRBJ1-5; TRBD1 is a possible D gene (5 bases). Germline V gene data show CDR1 as SNHLY and CDR2 as FYNNEI. The CDR3 consists of 12 residues. V lost 6 bases, J lost 7 bases, and 10 bases lay in between.

This clone was detected once. The chain carries TRBV4-3 and TRBJ2-7; D gene ambiguous. V shed 0 bases and J shed 1 base, with 10 bases lying between them. The germline V gene encodes CDR1 LGHNA and CDR2 YSLEER. The CDR3 has 15 amino acids. The CDR3 sequence: CASSQDWSFSYEQYF. The CDR3 DNA follows: TGCGCCAGCAGCCAAGATTGGAGCTTTTCCTACGAGCAGTACTTC.

V and J are TRBV30 and TRBJ1-1, with a weak D call TRBD1 (6 bases). The CDR3 has 14 amino acids. Trimming took off 0 bases at V and 3 bases at J, with 11 bases between the two ends. Germline assignment: CDR1 GTSNPN and CDR2 SVGIG (reference sequence). The CDR3 nucleotides read TGTGCCTGGAGTGTTTGGGGGCTGTACACTGAAGCTTTCTTT. It translates to CAWSVWGLYTEAFF.

The V gene is TRBV5-4, the J gene TRBJ2-2; D may be TRBD2 (5 bases). V lost 6 bases to trimming and J lost 0 bases, with 15 bases between them. CDR1 is SGHNT and CDR2 is YYREEE in the germline V gene (reference sequence). The CDR3 runs 16 residues. CDR3 DNA: TGTGCCAGCAAAGTAGAGGGCAGCGCGAACACCGGGGAGCTGTTTTTT. Translation: CASKVEGSANTGELFF.

The chain joins TRBV7-9 to TRBJ1-5; D uncertain. Trimming took 0 bases from V and 4 from J, leaving 13 bases between them. CDR3 length: 16 amino acids. Germline V gives CDR1 SEHNR, CDR2 FQNEAQ (reference sequence). DNA for the CDR3: TGTGCCAGCAGCTTAGCCAGCGGTCAATGGAATCAGCCCCAGCATTTT. Translating it yields CASSLASGQWNQPQHF.

The V gene is TRBV5-6, the J gene TRBJ1-2, with 11 bases lining up with TRBD1. Trimming took 4 bases from V and 6 from J; bases not matched to a gene: 11. The CDR3 totals 16 residues. Germline V gives CDR1 SGHDT, CDR2 YYEEEE. This CDR3 reads CASSPDGTGGINGYTF. For the CDR3, the DNA is TGTGCCAGCAGCCCGGACGGGACAGGGGGAATAAATGGCTACACCTTC.